This T cell receptor beta chain was identified in a study of cytomegalovirus exposure and HLA in healthy donors. V was clipped by 0 bases and J by 6 bases; unmatched bases: 8. This CDR3 region has 15 residues. Germline V gene sequence: CDR1 GTSNPN, CDR2 SVGIG (reference sequence). This clone was observed a few times. Primers for the PCR totalled 60 Vbeta and 13 Jbeta. Some clones are missing from TCRdb's copy, which holds only in-frame ones; the method was immunoSEQ multiplex PCR. The sample holds roughly 60,000 clones, 70% seen once. Donors consisted of healthy bone marrow donors. The sequence came from a woman aged 60-75 years in good health and CMV-seropositive. The J gene is TRBJ2-3, the V gene TRBV30, with 8 positions matching TRBD1. The specimen sequenced was PBMCs. CDR3 DNA: TGTGCCTGGAGTGTCTGGACAGGGATGGCGGATACGCAGTATTTT. Its protein product is CAWSVWTGMADTQYF. Using reference TRBV30 and TRBJ2-3 for the parts outside the CDR3, the full variable domain is SQTIHQWPATLVQPVGSPLSLECTVEGTSNPNLYWYRQAAGRGLQLLFYSVGIGQISSEVPQNLSASRPQDRQFILSSKKLLLSDSGFYLCAWSVWTGMADTQYFGPGTRLTVL.